Shown below are 20 T cell receptor beta chains from a single sample sequenced in a study of read filtering for tumor transcriptome and immune sequencing. The library was built from 400 ng RNA with molecular barcoded adaptors for alpha/delta and beta/gamma chains. One entry per CDR3 protein results from TCRdb running MiXCR on the reads. The sample lists 94,000 or so distinct CDR3 sequences; roughly an eighth were seen once. Sequences were obtained from a population of CD138-negative cells sorted from bone marrow. The receptors stem from a donor older than 35 with multiple myeloma.

This clonotype was counted many times. The chain employs TRBV7-2 and TRBJ1-5, with D possibly matching TRBD1 (5 bases). The CDR3 sequence is 15 residues long. Germline V CDR1 and CDR2: SGHTA, FQGNSA. V was clipped by 1 base and J by 2 bases, with 9 bases between them. CDR3 protein: CASSLGGTGNQPQHF. CDR3 nucleotides: TGTGCCAGCAGCTTAGGTGGGACGGGCAATCAGCCCCAGCATTTT. The full variable domain, completed using reference TRBV7-2 and TRBJ1-5, is GAGVSQSPSNKVTEKGKDVELRCDPISGHTALYWYRQSLGQGLEFLIYFQGNSAPDKSGLPSDRFSAERTGGSVSTLTIQRTQQEDSAVYLCASSLGGTGNQPQHFGDGTRLSIL.

This clonotype appeared many times. The chain employs TRBV2 and TRBJ2-7; 8 bases are a match to TRBD1. The V gene end was trimmed by 4 bases and the J gene end by 11 bases; junction bases not matched to a gene: 10. The CDR3 runs to 13 residues. Germline V lookup: CDR1 SNHLY, CDR2 FYNNEI. CDR3 loop: CASSGGQGGTKYF. As DNA, the CDR3 is TGTGCCAGCAGTGGAGGACAGGGAGGAACCAAGTACTTC.

This clonotype has a count of ten or more. A much larger clone lies a single base off, so this may be a read error. The rearrangement uses TRBV3-1 and TRBJ2-1; 11 nucleotides line up with TRBD2. The CDR3 consists of 14 residues. Germline V gene sequence: CDR1 LGHDT, CDR2 YNNKEL (reference sequence). The CDR3 nucleotides are TGTGCCAGCAGCCCGGGACTAGCGGACAATGGGCAGTTCTTC. It encodes CASSPGLADNGQFF.

This clonotype appeared many times. The chain uses TRBV4-1 and TRBJ2-6; D is perhaps TRBD2 (6 bases). V was trimmed by 1 base and J by 3 bases, leaving 10 bases between them. Germline V gives CDR1 MGHRA, CDR2 YSYEKL. The CDR3 is 16 residues long. CDR3 DNA: TGCGCCAGCAGCCAAGGGAGGGCCTTTGGGGCCAACGTCCTGACTTTC. Its protein is CASSQGRAFGANVLTF.

This clonotype was recorded many times. The chain recombines TRBV4-2 with TRBJ1-1; no definite D call. V was clipped by 4 bases and J by 7 bases, with 16 bases between them. This CDR3 region has 14 residues. Germline loops: CDR1 LGHNA, CDR2 YNFKEQ. Here the CDR3 reads CASSPGDGFLEAFF. The DNA for the CDR3 is TGTGCCAGCAGCCCCGGCGACGGGTTTCTTGAAGCTTTCTTT.

This clonotype has at least ten counts. The V gene is TRBV9, the J gene TRBJ2-3; no clear D gene. CDR3 length: 12 residues. Trimming shortened V by 3 bases and J by 8 bases, and 10 bases separated the two germline ends. The germline gives CDR1 SGDLS, CDR2 YYNGEE. The CDR3 here is CASSGAHGTQYF. Written as DNA, the CDR3 is TGTGCCAGCAGCGGAGCCCACGGTACGCAGTATTTT. Complete variable domain (other parts from reference TRBV9 and TRBJ2-3): DSGVTQTPKHLITATGQRVTLRCSPRSGDLSVYWYQQSLDQGLQFLIQYYNGEERAKGNILERFSAQQFPDLHSELNLSSLELGDSALYFCASSGAHGTQYFGPGTRLTVL.

As for this clonotype: A much larger clone is a single base away; this may be a read error. The chain carries TRBV20-1 and TRBJ1-1; 9 positions agree with TRBD1. CDR3 length equals 15 residues. Germline values: CDR1 DFQATT, CDR2 SNEGSKA (reference sequence). Trimming cost V 6 bases and J 9 bases; bases outside gene matches: 17. CDR3 loop: CSALPGQGIHNKAFF. The CDR3 DNA sequence: TGCAGTGCACTCCCGGGACAGGGTATTCATAACAAAGCTTTCTTT.

This clonotype was detected only a few times. This chain joins TRBV4-2 and TRBJ2-1; possible D gene TRBD2, 6 bases. The CDR3 covers 16 residues. CDR1 LGHNA and CDR2 YNFKEQ come from the germline V gene. V lost 0 bases, J lost 4 bases, and 13 bases lay in between. The CDR3 spells CASSQDPGAPYNEQFF. The CDR3 DNA is TGTGCCAGCAGCCAAGATCCGGGAGCCCCTTACAATGAGCAGTTCTTC.

This clonotype was seen at least ten times. The chain recombines TRBV27 with TRBJ1-2; D might be TRBD1 (5 bases). Deletions cut 1 base from V and 0 bases from J, with 9 bases between. Germline V gives CDR1 MNHEY, CDR2 SMNVEV (reference sequence). This CDR3 is 15 amino acids long. CDR3 in amino acids: CASSLFPGSNYGYTF. CDR3 nucleotide sequence: TGTGCCAGCAGTTTATTCCCAGGGTCTAACTATGGCTACACCTTC.

This clonotype was observed at least ten times. This chain links TRBV25-1 with TRBJ1-2; no reliable D call. This CDR3 has 14 residues. Trimming shortened V by 2 bases and J by 0 bases, and 7 bases separated the two germline ends. Germline-derived CDR1 and CDR2 are MGHDK and SYGVNS. CDR3: CASSERNSNYGYTF. The DNA for the CDR3 is TGTGCCAGCAGTGAAAGGAACTCTAACTATGGCTACACCTTC.

Notes on this clonotype: It may be a read error: a sequence one base away is much more abundant. The rearrangement joins TRBV25-1 to TRBJ2-1; D is perhaps TRBD2 (6 bases). The CDR3 runs 15 residues. CDR1 MGHDK and CDR2 SYGVNS come from the germline V gene. This CDR3 reads CASSPSDSSYNVQFF. The CDR3 nucleotides are TGTGCCAGCAGCCCTAGCGACAGCTCCTACAATGTGCAGTTCTTC.

This clonotype was counted many times. This chain links TRBV5-1 with TRBJ2-5; D is possibly TRBD2 (5 bases). V shed 6 bases and J shed 5 bases, with 14 bases lying between them. Germline CDR1 SGHRS, CDR2 YFSETQ. This CDR3 has 13 residues. The CDR3 region has the DNA TGCGCCAGCAACGAGGGAAATCTTGAGACCCAGTACTTC. The encoded protein is CASNEGNLETQYF.

This clonotype was detected ten times or more. J is TRBJ1-1 and V is TRBV5-1; D unresolved. V lost 2 bases to trimming and J lost 2 bases, with 13 bases between them. The CDR3 has 15 residues. The germline CDR1 and CDR2 sequences are SGHRS and YFSETQ. The chain's CDR3 is CASSFDALLNTEAFF. The CDR3 DNA reads as TGCGCCAGCAGCTTCGACGCCTTGCTTAACACTGAAGCTTTCTTT.

This sequence joins TRBV29-1 and TRBJ1-1; 7 bases line up with TRBD1. The germline V gene has CDR1 SQVTM and CDR2 ANQGSEA. The CDR3 is made up of 13 amino acids. Trimming at V came to 6 bases and at J to 5 bases, leaving 9 bases not matched to a gene. The CDR3 reads CSVHRGSFTEAFF. The CDR3 nucleotides are TGCAGCGTCCACAGGGGCTCCTTTACTGAAGCTTTCTTT.

This clonotype appeared many times. V is TRBV12-3 or TRBV12-4 and J is TRBJ1-2; TRBD1 is a possible D gene (6 bases). CDR3 length equals 13 residues. Between the trimmed V and J ends, which lost 5 bases and 7 bases, there was a span of 14 bases. The CDR3 loop reads CASSAQGFGGYTF. CDR3 sequence (DNA): TGTGCCAGCAGTGCCCAGGGGTTTGGTGGCTACACCTTC.

In its sample, this clonotype was seen many times. The chain links TRBV2 to TRBJ2-5; 8 bases fit TRBD1. V lost 2 bases and J lost 3; bases outside the gene matches: 5. The length of the CDR3 is 15 residues. Germline V gene sequence: CDR1 SNHLY, CDR2 FYNNEI. CDR3 in DNA: TGTGCCAGCAGTGAATCGACGGGACAGGAAGAGACCCAGTACTTC. Encoded protein: CASSESTGQEETQYF.

V usage is TRBV5-4 and J usage is TRBJ1-2, with D maybe TRBD1 (6 bases). V was trimmed by 6 bases and J by 10 bases, leaving 13 bases between them. The germline V gene has CDR1 SGHNT and CDR2 YYREEE (reference sequence). This CDR3 is 11 amino acids long. CDR3 in amino acids: CASNRDGTYTF. DNA for the CDR3: TGTGCCAGCAACAGGGACGGCACCTACACCTTC.

The table lists this clonotype with many counts. This chain links TRBV7-3 with TRBJ2-3, with 10 bases identical to TRBD2. J was trimmed by 4 bases and V by 6 bases; bases with no gene match: 7. This CDR3 comprises 15 residues. Germline V gene sequence: CDR1 SGHTA, CDR2 FQGTGA. The CDR3 DNA follows: TGTGCCAGCAGTCGAGCGGGAGGGATGGCAGATACGCAGTATTTT. Translating gives CASSRAGGMADTQYF. Full variable domain (missing parts from reference TRBV7-3 and TRBJ2-3): GAGVSQTPSNKVTEKGKYVELRCDPISGHTALYWYRQSLGQGPEFLIYFQGTGAADDSGLPNDRFFAVRPEGSVSTLKIQRTERGDSAVYLCASSRAGGMADTQYFGPGTRLTVL.

The chain couples TRBV18 to TRBJ2-3; a possible D gene is TRBD2 (6 bases). The germline V gene has CDR1 KGHSH and CDR2 LQKENI. Trimming pared 2 bases from V and 4 bases from J, leaving 7 bases between. The CDR3 extends over 13 amino acids. CDR3 coding DNA: TGTGCCAGCTCACCATCGGGAGCAGATACGCAGTATTTT. Translation gives CASSPSGADTQYF.

This clonotype was observed a handful of times. This chain links TRBV29-1 with TRBJ2-5; D not certain. The CDR3 contains 13 residues. Trimming removed 8 bases from V and 1 base from J, with 14 bases in between. The germline CDR1 and CDR2 sequences are SQVTM and ANQGSEA. CDR3 sequence: CSPYPGLQETQYF. CDR3 nucleotide sequence: TGCAGCCCTTACCCCGGTCTCCAAGAGACCCAGTACTTC.